Listed below are T cell receptor beta chains from one sample, sequenced in a study of cytomegalovirus exposure and HLA in healthy donors. Sequencing was performed with immunoSEQ multiplex PCR; in TCRdb, only in-frame clones are kept and a portion is missing. The table shows around 230,000 clones, with roughly 86% occurring only once. Sequenced sample: PBMCs. These TCRs come from a woman in her thirties in good health and CMV-seropositive. Each CDR3 is given with its conserved first and last residue. A D gene is named only where the DNA matches it firmly. Clone sizes are given selectively: once, few, many, or a class where the clone is expanded.

J gene | clone size | V gene | D gene | CDR3 protein | CDR3 DNA
TRBJ2-7 | . | TRBV11-2 | . | CASSGARPVSSYEQYF | TGTGCCAGCAGTGGGGCCAGGCCGGTAAGCTCCTACGAGCAGTACTTC
TRBJ2-7 | many | TRBV7-9 | . | CASSRIQGPYEQYF | TGTGCCAGCAGCCGAATACAGGGCCCCTACGAGCAGTACTTC
TRBJ2-7 | . | TRBV7-9 | TRBD1 | CASSPGQGFSYEQYF | TGTGCCAGCAGCCCGGGACAGGGGTTTTCCTACGAGCAGTACTTC
TRBJ2-5 | once | TRBV5-4 | . | CASSLTSWYQETQYF | TGTGCCAGCAGCTTGACATCTTGGTACCAAGAGACCCAGTACTTC
TRBJ2-7 | . | TRBV6-1 | TRBD1 | CASSESPGQGVAYEQYF | TGTGCCAGCAGTGAATCCCCCGGACAGGGGGTTGCCTACGAGCAGTACTTC
TRBJ1-2 | . | TRBV19 | . | CASSPTANYGYTF | TGTGCCAGTAGCCCAACAGCTAACTATGGCTACACCTTC
TRBJ2-7 | . | TRBV18 | TRBD2 | CASSRLAGGRYEQYF | TGTGCCAGCTCACGACTAGCGGGAGGTCGGTACGAGCAGTACTTC
TRBJ1-1 | . | TRBV28 | . | CASSLPGEMTEAFF | TGTGCCAGCAGTTTACCAGGGGAGATGACTGAAGCTTTCTTT
TRBJ2-7 | . | TRBV5-1 | TRBD2 | CASSLVLAGAYEQYF | TGCGCCAGCAGCTTGGTACTAGCGGGAGCCTACGAGCAGTACTTC
TRBJ2-5 | . | TRBV12-5 | . | CASGLRDQETQYF | TGTGCTAGTGGCCTCAGGGATCAAGAGACCCAGTACTTC
TRBJ1-1 | . | TRBV28 | TRBD1 | CASRSTGLNTEAFF | TGTGCCAGCAGATCGACAGGGCTGAACACTGAAGCTTTCTTT
TRBJ1-1 | . | TRBV14 | . | CASSQLTGQPNTEAFF | TGTGCCAGCAGCCAACTGACAGGTCAGCCCAACACTGAAGCTTTCTTT
TRBJ2-3 | . | TRBV7-6 | . | CASSLEGEDTQYF | TGTGCCAGCAGCTTAGAAGGGGAAGATACGCAGTATTTT
TRBJ1-5 | . | TRBV28 | . | CASNRQIYQPQHF | TGTGCCAGCAACCGACAGATCTATCAGCCCCAGCATTTT
TRBJ2-7 | . | TRBV19 | TRBD1 | CASSGQGRSSYEQYF | TGTGCCAGTAGTGGACAGGGCCGAAGCTCCTACGAGCAGTACTTC
TRBJ2-2 | . | TRBV4-1 | . | CASSQSQLGQYGELFF | TGCGCCAGCAGCCAAAGCCAACTAGGACAGTACGGGGAGCTGTTTTTT
TRBJ2-4 | . | TRBV4-1 | . | CASSQVAQAKNIQYF | TGCGCCAGCAGCCAAGTGGCCCAAGCCAAAAACATTCAGTACTTC
TRBJ1-1 | . | TRBV30 | . | CAWREGLNTEAFF | TGTGCCTGGAGGGAGGGACTGAACACTGAAGCTTTCTTT